The 21 T cell receptor beta chains below were found in one sample sequenced in a study of blood T cell repertoires in COVID-19. TCRdb's table, derived via immunoSEQ multiplex PCR, lists solely in-frame clones and lacks some. The sample yields fewer than 80,000 clones, more than 75% seen once. The specimen sequenced was peripheral blood. The source of these receptors is a human donor in a cohort sampled during active COVID-19.

The V and J genes are TRBV6-4 and TRBJ2-2; 8 positions match TRBD1. With V trimmed by 3 bases and J by 5 bases, 8 bases remained unmatched. The length of the CDR3 is 16 residues. Germline V gives CDR1 MRHNA, CDR2 SNTAGT. The CDR3 bases are TGTGCCAGCAGTGATGCGTCAGGGGGCAAAACCGGGGAGCTGTTTTTT. This encodes CASSDASGGKTGELFF.

CDR3 coding DNA: TGTGCCAGCAGCCGGAGGAGCACAGATACGCAGTATTTT. Protein sequence: CASSRRSTDTQYF. V usage is TRBV3-1 (or the pseudogene TRBV3-2) and J usage is TRBJ2-3, with a possible D match to TRBD2 (5 bases). Germline CDR1 reads LGHDT; CDR2 reads YNNKEL (reference sequence). CDR3 length equals 13 residues. V lost 4 bases and J 0 bases, leaving 5 bases between the germline ends.

The chain is built from TRBV5-1 and TRBJ2-1; 8 nucleotides agree with TRBD1. CDR1 SGHRS and CDR2 YFSETQ come from the germline V gene. The CDR3 consists of 14 residues. J was trimmed by 9 bases and V by 2 bases; bases with no gene match: 7. CDR3 coding DNA: TGCGCCAGCAGCTTAGCCATACAGGGGGGTGAGCAGTTCTTC. Its protein product is CASSLAIQGGEQFF.

The rearrangement links TRBV11-3 to TRBJ1-1; D call uncertain. V shed 1 base and J shed 1 base, with 7 bases lying between them. Germline CDR1 SGHNT, CDR2 YENEEA. This CDR3 contains 14 residues. CDR3 bases: TGTGCCAGCAGCTTAGGGTCAGGGAACACTGAAGCTTTCTTT. It is translated as CASSLGSGNTEAFF.

This chain uses TRBV18 with TRBJ2-3; 7 nucleotides align to TRBD1. Germline assignment: CDR1 KGHSH and CDR2 LQKENI. The CDR3 contains 17 residues. Germline trimming cut 2 bases from V and 5 bases from J; bases unmatched to any gene: 13. The CDR3 nucleotides are TGTGCCAGCTCACCAAGGCCTGGGACAGCCGGAAGAGATACGCAGTATTTT. Its translation is CASSPRPGTAGRDTQYF.

This sequence joins TRBV18 and TRBJ2-1, with TRBD2 matching over 11 bases. Germline CDR1 and CDR2: KGHSH and LQKENI. The CDR3 has 16 residues. V shed 2 bases and J 7 bases; nucleotides not matched to a gene: 7. CDR3 region: CASSPLSASGRNEQFF. CDR3 coding DNA: TGTGCCAGCTCACCATTGTCGGCTAGCGGGAGGAATGAGCAGTTCTTC. The full variable domain, its missing parts supplied by reference TRBV18 and TRBJ2-1, is NAGVMQNPRHLVRRRGQEARLRCSPMKGHSHVYWYRQLPEEGLKFMVYLQKENIIDESGMPKERFSAEFPKEGPSILRIQQVVRGDSAAYFCASSPLSASGRNEQFFGPGTRLTVL.

The chain employs TRBV6-5 and TRBJ2-3, with no clear D. This CDR3 has 15 residues. Deletions cut 8 bases from V and 0 bases from J, with 15 bases between. Germline V lookup: CDR1 MNHEY, CDR2 SVGAGI. Here the CDR3 reads CASVNFNPSTDTQYF. The CDR3 nucleotides read TGTGCCAGCGTGAACTTCAACCCGAGCACAGATACGCAGTATTTT.

The genes are TRBV27 and TRBJ2-4, with a tentative D call TRBD1 (6 bases). Trimming removed 4 bases at V and 0 bases at J, with 19 bases between. Germline CDR1 and CDR2: MNHEY and SMNVEV (reference sequence). This CDR3 has 18 amino acids. The CDR3 region has the DNA TGTGCCAGCAGTTCACCGGGACATAAAGGTCTAGCCAAAAACATTCAGTACTTC. This translates into CASSSPGHKGLAKNIQYF.

The gene calls are TRBV6-2 or TRBV6-3 and TRBJ2-6; perhaps TRBD2 as D (6 bases). The germline CDR1 and CDR2 sequences are MNHEY and SVGEGT. V dropped 4 bases and J dropped 1 base, with 11 bases sitting between them. This CDR3 has 16 residues. CDR3 nucleotides: TGTGCCAGCAGTTTAAGGACTATTTCTGGGGCCAACGTCCTGACTTTC. The encoded protein is CASSLRTISGANVLTF.

This clone has just a few counts. This chain connects TRBV21-1 to TRBJ1-2; the D call of TRBD1 is as the table states it, not checked on the DNA. TRBV21-1 is deemed a pseudogene. This CDR3 has 15 amino acids. The CDR3 nucleotides read TGTGCCAGCACTTCGCGCCCGACAGGCCTCTATGGCTACACCTTC. This codes for CASTSRPTGLYGYTF.

This clone was observed once. DNA of the CDR3: TGTGCCAGCAGCTTACGTTGGGGGGGCTTAGTTGAGCAGTATTTT. Its protein is CASSLRWGGLVEQYF. The chain employs TRBV7-9 and TRBJ2-3; a weak D match, TRBD2 (7 bases). The CDR3 is made up of 15 amino acids. The V and J ends lost 2 bases and 11 bases respectively, with 20 bases between them. Per germline, CDR1 SEHNR and CDR2 FQNEAQ (reference sequence).

This rearrangement joins TRBV4-1 to TRBJ2-7, with 8 bases identical to TRBD2. CDR3 length equals 17 residues. The V gene end was trimmed by 3 bases and the J gene end by 5 bases; junction bases not matched to a gene: 15. Germline values: CDR1 MGHRA, CDR2 YSYEKL. As DNA, the CDR3 is TGCGCCAGCAGCCATACCCGGAGTAGCGGGGAGGGACACGAGCAGTACTTC. Amino acids: CASSHTRSSGEGHEQYF.

The chain couples TRBV5-1 to TRBJ2-2, with D maybe TRBD2 (6 bases). The V and J ends lost 4 bases and 8 bases respectively, with 18 bases between them. Germline loops: CDR1 SGHRS, CDR2 YFSETQ. CDR3 length equals 15 residues. The CDR3 loop reads CASSASGVGSGELFF. The CDR3 DNA follows: TGCGCCAGCAGCGCATCGGGAGTCGGCTCTGGGGAGCTGTTTTTT.

The chain has TRBV19 and TRBJ1-6; 7 nucleotides align to TRBD1. The junction had 8 bases not matched to a gene; V was cut back by 5 bases and J by 7 bases. The CDR3 runs 15 residues. Germline V CDR1 and CDR2: LNHDA, SQIVND (reference sequence). CDR3 DNA: TGTGCCAGTAGTTCTCCGGACAGGCCAAATTCACCCCTCCACTTT. This gives the protein CASSSPDRPNSPLHF. Filled out from reference TRBV19 and TRBJ1-6, the complete variable domain reads DGGITQSPKYLFRKEGQNVTLSCEQNLNHDAMYWYRQDPGQGLRLIYYSQIVNDFQKGDIAEGYSVSREKKESFPLTVTSAQKNPTAFYLCASSSPDRPNSPLHFGNGTRLTVT.

This clone was seen a single time. The chain links TRBV5-8 to TRBJ2-1; TRBD1 might be the D (6 bases). The CDR3 extends over 12 amino acids. Trimming took 5 bases from V and 15 from J, leaving 18 bases between them. Germline-derived CDR1 and CDR2 are SGHTS and YDEGEE. The CDR3 here is CASRTRDIPLFF. The CDR3 nucleotides are TGTGCCAGCAGAACCCGGGACATCCCTCTGTTCTTC. Together with reference TRBV5-8 and TRBJ2-1, the CDR3 gives the full variable domain: EAGVTQSPTHLIKTRGQQATLRCSPISGHTSVYWYQQALGLGLQFLLWYDEGEERNRGNFPPRFSGRQFPNYSSELNVNALELEDSALYLCASRTRDIPLFFGPGTRLTVL.

This sequence joins TRBV18 and TRBJ2-3; 8 nucleotides align to TRBD1. The CDR3 is 15 amino acids. Germline loops: CDR1 KGHSH, CDR2 LQKENI. The J segment lost 9 bases and the V segment lost 1 base, leaving 9 bases of the junction unmatched. CDR3 amino acids: CASSPRGQALDTQYF. The DNA of the CDR3 is TGTGCCAGCTCACCACGGGGACAGGCCCTAGACACGCAGTATTTT.

This rearrangement joins TRBV2 to TRBJ2-5, with D possibly being TRBD2 (6 bases). There are 14 residues in the CDR3. The germline V gene encodes CDR1 SNHLY and CDR2 FYNNEI. V was shortened by 6 bases and J by 1 base, with 12 bases between the two germline ends. The CDR3 loop reads CASSEDYSQETQYF. CDR3 nucleotides: TGTGCCAGCAGCGAGGACTACTCCCAAGAGACCCAGTACTTC.

This chain joins TRBV6-5 and TRBJ2-3; no firm D call. This CDR3 has 14 amino acids. Looked up from germline, CDR1 is MNHEY and CDR2 is SVGAGI. V lost 7 bases and J 4 bases, leaving 15 bases between the germline ends. The CDR3 loop is CASILPNRPDTQYF. The CDR3, as DNA: TGTGCCAGCATACTTCCTAACCGCCCAGATACGCAGTATTTT.

The chain links TRBV28 to TRBJ2-1; perhaps TRBD2 as D (6 bases). The CDR3 has 16 amino acids. The V gene's germline CDR1 is MDHEN and CDR2 SYDVKM. V lost 4 bases and J lost 2, with 15 bases in between. CDR3 in DNA: TGTGCCAGCAGTTCTCGGCAGGGCGGGACCTACAATGAGCAGTTCTTC. This translates into CASSSRQGGTYNEQFF.

The chain recombines TRBV27 with TRBJ1-2; 11 nucleotides line up with TRBD1. Germline V gene lookup returns CDR1 MNHEY and CDR2 SMNVEV (reference sequence). The V segment lost 5 bases and the J segment 5 bases; nucleotides outside the gene matches: 1. The CDR3 has 13 amino acids. This CDR3 reads CASSRDRGYGYTF. The CDR3 bases are TGTGCCAGCAGTAGGGACAGGGGGTATGGCTACACCTTC.

The V gene is TRBV27, the J gene TRBJ2-2; a possible D gene is TRBD2 (5 bases). V gave up 2 bases and J gave up 0 bases, with 7 bases separating them. Germline CDR1 MNHEY, CDR2 SMNVEV (reference sequence). The CDR3 runs 15 residues. For the CDR3, the DNA is TGTGCCAGCAGTTTACGACTACCGAACACCGGGGAGCTGTTTTTT. Its protein product is CASSLRLPNTGELFF.